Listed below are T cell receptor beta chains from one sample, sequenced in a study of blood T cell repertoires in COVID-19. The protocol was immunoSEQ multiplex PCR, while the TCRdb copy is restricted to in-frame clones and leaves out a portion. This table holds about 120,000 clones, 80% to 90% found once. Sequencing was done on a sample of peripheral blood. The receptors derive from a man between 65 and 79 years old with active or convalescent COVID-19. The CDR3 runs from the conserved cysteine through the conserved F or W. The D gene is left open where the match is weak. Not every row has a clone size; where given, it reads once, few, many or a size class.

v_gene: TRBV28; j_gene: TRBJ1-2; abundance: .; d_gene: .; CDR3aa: CASSWELGSYGYTF; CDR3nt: TGTGCCAGCAGTTGGGAGTTAGGGAGCTATGGCTACACCTTC
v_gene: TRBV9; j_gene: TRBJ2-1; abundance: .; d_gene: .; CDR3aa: CASNQGGTYNEQFF; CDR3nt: TGTGCCAGCAACCAAGGGGGTACTTACAATGAGCAGTTCTTC
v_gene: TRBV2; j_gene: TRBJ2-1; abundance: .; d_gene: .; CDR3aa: CASSDTYNEQFF; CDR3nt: TGTGCCAGCAGTGACACCTACAATGAGCAGTTCTTC
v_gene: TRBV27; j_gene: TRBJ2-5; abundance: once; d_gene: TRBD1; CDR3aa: CASSSTGMTQYF; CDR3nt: TGTGCCAGCAGTTCGACAGGGATGACCCAGTACTTC
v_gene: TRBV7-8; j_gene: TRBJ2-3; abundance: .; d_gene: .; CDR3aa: CASSLEGPGLTQYF; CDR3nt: TGTGCCAGCAGCTTAGAAGGACCGGGATTAACGCAGTATTTT
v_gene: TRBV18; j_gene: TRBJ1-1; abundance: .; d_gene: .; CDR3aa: CASSPVGSENTEAFF; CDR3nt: TGTGCCAGCTCACCGGTCGGGTCAGAAAACACTGAAGCTTTCTTT
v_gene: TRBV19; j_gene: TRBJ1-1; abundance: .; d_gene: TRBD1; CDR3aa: CASSIVRDSHEAFF; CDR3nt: TGTGCCAGTAGTATAGTAAGGGACAGCCATGAAGCTTTCTTT
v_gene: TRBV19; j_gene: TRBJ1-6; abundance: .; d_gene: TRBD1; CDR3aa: CASSDREDSPLHF; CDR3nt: TGTGCCAGTAGCGACAGGGAGGATTCACCCCTCCACTTT
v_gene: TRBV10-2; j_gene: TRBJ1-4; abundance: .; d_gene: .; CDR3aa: CASLGTNEKLFF; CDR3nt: TGCGCCAGTCTAGGCACTAATGAAAAACTGTTTTTT
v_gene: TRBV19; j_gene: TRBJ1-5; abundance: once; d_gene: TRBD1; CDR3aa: CASITGASSNQPQHF; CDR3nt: TGTGCCAGTATCACAGGGGCTTCTAGCAATCAGCCCCAGCATTTT
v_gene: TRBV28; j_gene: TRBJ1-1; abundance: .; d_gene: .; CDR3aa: CASSSLRQHNEAFF; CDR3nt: TGTGCCAGCAGTTCCCTCAGACAGCATAATGAAGCTTTCTTT
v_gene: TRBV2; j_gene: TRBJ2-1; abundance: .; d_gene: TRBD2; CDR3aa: CASHLADRRNEQFF; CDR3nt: TGTGCCAGCCATCTAGCGGATCGGAGGAATGAGCAGTTCTTC
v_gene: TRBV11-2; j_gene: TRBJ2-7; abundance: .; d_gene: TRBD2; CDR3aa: CASSPGTSASYEQYF; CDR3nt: TGTGCCAGCAGCCCTGGGACTAGCGCCTCCTACGAGCAGTACTTC
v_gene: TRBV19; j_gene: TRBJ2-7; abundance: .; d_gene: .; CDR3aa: CASSPRTDGWRLSYEQYF; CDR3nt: TGTGCCAGTAGTCCACGGACAGACGGGTGGCGGCTTTCCTACGAGCAGTACTTC
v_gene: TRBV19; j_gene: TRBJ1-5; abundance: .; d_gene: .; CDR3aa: CASSMGGAQPQHF; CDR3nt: TGTGCCAGTAGTATGGGGGGTGCTCAGCCCCAGCATTTT
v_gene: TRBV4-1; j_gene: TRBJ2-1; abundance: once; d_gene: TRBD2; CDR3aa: CASSQAASGRGDEQFF; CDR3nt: TGCGCCAGCAGCCAAGCTGCTAGCGGGAGGGGCGATGAGCAGTTCTTC
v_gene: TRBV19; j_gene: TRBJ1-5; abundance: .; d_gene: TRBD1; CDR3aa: CASNLVGTGANQPQHF; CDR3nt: TGTGCCAGTAACCTCGTGGGGACAGGGGCCAATCAGCCCCAGCATTTT
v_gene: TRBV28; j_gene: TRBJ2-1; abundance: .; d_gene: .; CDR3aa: CASSLFQAYRGEQFF; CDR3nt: TGTGCCAGCAGTTTATTCCAGGCGTACCGGGGTGAGCAGTTCTTC
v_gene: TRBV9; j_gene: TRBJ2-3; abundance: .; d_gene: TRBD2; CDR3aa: CASSALAGVGDTQYF; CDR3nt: TGTGCCAGCAGCGCCCTAGCGGGAGTTGGAGATACGCAGTATTTT
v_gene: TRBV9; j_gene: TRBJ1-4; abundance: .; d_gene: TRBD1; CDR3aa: CASSPGQGATNEKLFF; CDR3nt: TGTGCCAGCAGCCCCGGACAGGGGGCGACTAATGAAAAACTGTTTTTT
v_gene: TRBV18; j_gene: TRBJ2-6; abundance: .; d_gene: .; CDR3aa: CASSPGVTGANVLTF; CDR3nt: TGTGCCAGCTCACCAGGAGTTACTGGGGCCAACGTCCTGACTTTC
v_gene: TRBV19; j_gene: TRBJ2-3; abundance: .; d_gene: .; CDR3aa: CASSVAVASTDTQYF; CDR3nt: TGTGCCAGTAGTGTGGCGGTAGCTAGCACAGATACGCAGTATTTT
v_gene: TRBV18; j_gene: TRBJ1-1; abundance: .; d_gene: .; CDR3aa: CASSRVGGETEAFF; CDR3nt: TGTGCCAGCTCACGGGTAGGGGGGGAAACTGAAGCTTTCTTT
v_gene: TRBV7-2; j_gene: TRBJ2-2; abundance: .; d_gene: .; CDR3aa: CASSLARAGANTGELFF; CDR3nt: TGTGCCAGCAGCTTAGCGCGGGCAGGGGCGAACACCGGGGAGCTGTTTTTT
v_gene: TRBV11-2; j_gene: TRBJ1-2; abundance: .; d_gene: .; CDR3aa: CASSLLQQGLGYGYTF; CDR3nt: TGTGCCAGCAGCCTCCTTCAACAGGGTTTGGGCTATGGCTACACCTTC
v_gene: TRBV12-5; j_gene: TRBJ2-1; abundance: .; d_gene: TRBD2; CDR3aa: CASAKGSGSDEQFF; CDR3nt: TGTGCTAGTGCCAAGGGTAGCGGGAGCGATGAGCAGTTCTTC
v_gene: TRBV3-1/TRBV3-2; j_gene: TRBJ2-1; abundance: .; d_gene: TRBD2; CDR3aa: CASTQSSGKYRSSYNEQFF; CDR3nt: TGTGCCAGCACCCAGTCTAGCGGGAAATACAGGAGCTCCTACAATGAGCAGTTCTTC
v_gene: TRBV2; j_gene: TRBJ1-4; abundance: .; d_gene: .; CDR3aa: CASSPLLATNEKLFF; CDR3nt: TGTGCCAGCAGTCCACTTCTAGCAACTAATGAAAAACTGTTTTTT
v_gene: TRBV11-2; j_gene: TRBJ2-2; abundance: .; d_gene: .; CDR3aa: CASSQTNTGELFF; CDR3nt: TGTGCCAGCAGCCAAACGAACACCGGGGAGCTGTTTTTT
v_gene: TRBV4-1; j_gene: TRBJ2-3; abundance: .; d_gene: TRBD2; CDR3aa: CASSQERAWAGGTDTQYF; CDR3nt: TGCGCCAGCAGCCAAGAGAGGGCCTGGGCGGGAGGGACAGATACGCAGTATTTT
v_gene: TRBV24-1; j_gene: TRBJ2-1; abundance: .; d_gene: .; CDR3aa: CATSDYSYEQFF; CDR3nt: TGTGCCACCAGTGATTACAGTTATGAGCAGTTCTTC
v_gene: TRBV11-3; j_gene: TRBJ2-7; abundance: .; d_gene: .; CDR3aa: CASSLGLNTGEQYF; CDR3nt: TGTGCCAGCAGCTTAGGGCTGAATACGGGCGAGCAGTACTTC
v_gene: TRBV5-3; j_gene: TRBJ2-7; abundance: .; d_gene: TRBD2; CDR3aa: CARSSRTSGSYEQYF; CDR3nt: TGTGCCAGAAGCTCCCGGACTAGCGGCAGCTACGAGCAGTACTTC
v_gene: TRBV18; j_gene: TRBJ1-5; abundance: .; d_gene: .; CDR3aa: CASSPTGTPSSNQPQHF; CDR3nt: TGTGCCAGCTCACCAACCGGGACACCTTCTAGCAATCAGCCCCAGCATTTT
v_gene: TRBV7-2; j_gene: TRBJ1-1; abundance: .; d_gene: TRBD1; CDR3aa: CASSLKQGGTEAFF; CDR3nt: TGTGCCAGCAGCTTAAAACAGGGGGGCACTGAAGCTTTCTTT
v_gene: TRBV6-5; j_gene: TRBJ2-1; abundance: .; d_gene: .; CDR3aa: CASSYLEPSTNEQFF; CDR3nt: TGTGCCAGCAGTTACCTAGAACCTAGCACCAATGAGCAGTTCTTC
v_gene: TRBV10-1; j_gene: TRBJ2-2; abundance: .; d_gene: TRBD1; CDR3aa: CASRAGQANTGELFF; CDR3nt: TGCGCCAGCAGGGCCGGACAGGCGAACACCGGGGAGCTGTTTTTT
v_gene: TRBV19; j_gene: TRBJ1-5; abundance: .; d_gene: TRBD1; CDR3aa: CASSAGGGGNQPQHF; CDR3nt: TGTGCCAGTAGCGCAGGGGGCGGGGGCAATCAGCCCCAGCATTTT
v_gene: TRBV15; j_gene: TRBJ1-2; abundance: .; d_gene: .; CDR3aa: CATSRDRGSLDGYTF; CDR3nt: TGTGCCACCAGCAGAGATAGGGGAAGCTTGGATGGCTACACCTTC
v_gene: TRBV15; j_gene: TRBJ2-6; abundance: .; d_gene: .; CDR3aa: CATSDSLSGANVLTF; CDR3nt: TGTGCCACCAGCGACAGCCTTTCTGGGGCCAACGTCCTGACTTTC
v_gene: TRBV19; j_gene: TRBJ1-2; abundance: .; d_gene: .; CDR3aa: CASTLPNYGYTF; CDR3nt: TGTGCCAGTACCCTCCCTAACTATGGCTACACCTTC
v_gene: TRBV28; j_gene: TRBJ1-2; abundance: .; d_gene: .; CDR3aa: CASSFGGEVGGYTF; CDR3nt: TGTGCCAGCAGTTTTGGAGGGGAGGTGGGGGGCTACACCTTC
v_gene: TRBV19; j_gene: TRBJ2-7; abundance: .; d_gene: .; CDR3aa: CASSIDPLRGQYF; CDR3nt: TGTGCCAGTAGTATAGATCCACTACGAGGGCAGTACTTC
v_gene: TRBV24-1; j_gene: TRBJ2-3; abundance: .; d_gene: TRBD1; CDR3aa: CATSDIQGAADTQYF; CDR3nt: TGTGCCACCAGTGATATACAGGGGGCGGCAGATACGCAGTATTTT
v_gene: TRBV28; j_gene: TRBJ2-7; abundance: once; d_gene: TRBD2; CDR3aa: CASSFPLAGDSFEQYF; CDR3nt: TGTGCCAGCAGTTTTCCCTTAGCGGGAGACTCCTTCGAGCAGTACTTC
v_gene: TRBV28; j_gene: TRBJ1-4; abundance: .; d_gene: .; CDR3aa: CASRKTGFGENCFF; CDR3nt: .
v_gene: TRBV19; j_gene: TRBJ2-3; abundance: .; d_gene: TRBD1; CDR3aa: CASSMGTGSRDTQYF; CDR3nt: TGTGCCAGTAGTATGGGGACAGGGAGCCGAGATACGCAGTATTTT
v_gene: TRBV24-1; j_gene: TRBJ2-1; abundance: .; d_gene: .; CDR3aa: CATSDQRRGSSYNEQFF; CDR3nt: TGTGCCACCAGTGACCAGCGGCGGGGAAGCTCCTACAATGAGCAGTTCTTC
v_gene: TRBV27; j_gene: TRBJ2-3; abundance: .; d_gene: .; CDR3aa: CASSLFSTDTQYF; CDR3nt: TGTGCCAGCAGTTTATTCTCCACAGATACGCAGTATTTT
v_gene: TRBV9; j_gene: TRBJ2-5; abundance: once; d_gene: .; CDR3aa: CASSVDGAPQETQYF; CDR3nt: TGTGCCAGCAGCGTAGATGGGGCCCCCCAAGAGACCCAGTACTTC
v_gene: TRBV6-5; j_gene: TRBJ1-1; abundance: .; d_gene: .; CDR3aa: CASTARGANTEAFF; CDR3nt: TGTGCCAGCACTGCACGAGGAGCGAACACTGAAGCTTTCTTT
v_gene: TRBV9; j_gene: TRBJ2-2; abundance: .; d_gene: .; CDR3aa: CASSPQGRVEIGELFF; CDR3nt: TGTGCCAGCAGCCCCCAGGGTCGGGTAGAAATCGGGGAGCTGTTTTTT
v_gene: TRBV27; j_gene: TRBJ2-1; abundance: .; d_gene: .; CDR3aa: CASSWGVGNEQFF; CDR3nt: TGTGCCAGCAGTTGGGGGGTTGGCAATGAGCAGTTCTTC
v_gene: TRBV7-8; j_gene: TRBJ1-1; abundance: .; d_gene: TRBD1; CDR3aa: CASSSGGGQGRTEAFF; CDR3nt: TGTGCCAGCAGCTCCGGGGGGGGACAGGGGAGGACTGAAGCTTTCTTT
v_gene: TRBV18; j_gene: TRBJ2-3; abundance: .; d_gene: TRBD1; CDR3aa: CASSPGQSTDTQYF; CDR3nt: TGTGCCAGCTCCCCGGGACAGAGCACAGATACGCAGTATTTT